This T cell receptor beta chain was identified during a study of a mutant IDH1 vaccine in newly diagnosed glioma. Whole-study context: Vaccines were begun 4-6 weeks after radiotherapy alone, or with temozolomide cycles. Treated patients had a mean age of about 44 years and a sex split that was approximately 62% male and approximately 38% female.

This sample's time point: week 35, safety follow-up. Every vaccination contained 300 ug of the mutant IDH1 20-mer peptide and was paired with topical imiquimod. With regard to this clone: Antigen unknown.

Germline V gives CDR1 MNHNS, CDR2 SASEGT. The V gene lost 4 bases and the J gene lost 4 bases, with 12 bases spanning the gap. CDR3 length: 14 residues. Data came from immunoSEQ multiplex PCR; TCRdb stores just in-frame clones and leaves some out. The table lists approximately 47,000 clones, approximately 90% of them singletons. Sequenced material: PBMCs, taken from a glioma patient whose treatment included an IDH1 peptide vaccine. V and J are TRBV6-1 and TRBJ2-3, with D possibly being TRBD1 (6 bases). The receptor was isolated from a woman between 40 and 50 years old with glioma. The CDR3 loop is CASSATGSADTQYF. The CDR3 DNA reads as TGTGCCAGCAGTGCAACAGGGTCAGCAGATACGCAGTATTTT.